The text below deals with one T cell receptor beta chain. The source of the sample is a study of T cell responses to AZD1222 COVID-19 vaccine. Sequenced by immunoSEQ multiplex PCR; TCRdb stores in-frame clones only, minus some. The sample yields 40,000 to 55,000 clones, 70% to 90% seen once. Trimming took off 4 bases at V and 2 bases at J, with 8 bases between the two ends. Germline V gene lookup returns CDR1 SGHAT and CDR2 FQNNGV. This CDR3 has 13 amino acids. V gene TRBV11-2 combines with J gene TRBJ2-5; D remains unclear. Specimen: peripheral blood, collected 28 days after the second AZD1222 dose. This receptor was taken from an adult who received the AZD1222 COVID-19 vaccine. CDR3: CASSSTTQETQYF. In DNA form, the CDR3 reads TGTGCCAGCAGCTCGACAACTCAAGAGACCCAGTACTTC.